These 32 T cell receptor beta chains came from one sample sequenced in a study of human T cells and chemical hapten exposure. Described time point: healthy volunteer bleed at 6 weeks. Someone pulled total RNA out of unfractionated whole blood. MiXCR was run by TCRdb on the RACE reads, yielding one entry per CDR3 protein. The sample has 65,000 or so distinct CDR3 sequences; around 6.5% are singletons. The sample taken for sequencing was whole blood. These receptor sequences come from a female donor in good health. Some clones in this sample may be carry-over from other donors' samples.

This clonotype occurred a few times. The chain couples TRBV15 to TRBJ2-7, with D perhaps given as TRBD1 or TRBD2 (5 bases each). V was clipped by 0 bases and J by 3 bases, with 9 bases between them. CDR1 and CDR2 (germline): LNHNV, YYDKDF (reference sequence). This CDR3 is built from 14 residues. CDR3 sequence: CATSRERGVYEQYF. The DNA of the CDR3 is TGTGCCACCAGCAGAGAGCGAGGGGTCTACGAGCAGTACTTC.

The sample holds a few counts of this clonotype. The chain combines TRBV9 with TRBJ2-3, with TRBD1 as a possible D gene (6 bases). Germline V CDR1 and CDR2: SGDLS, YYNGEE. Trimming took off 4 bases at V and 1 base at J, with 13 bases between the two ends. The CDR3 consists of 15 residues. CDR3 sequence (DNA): TGTGCCAGCAGCCACAGGGCAGTTGGCACAGATACGCAGTATTTT. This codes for CASSHRAVGTDTQYF.

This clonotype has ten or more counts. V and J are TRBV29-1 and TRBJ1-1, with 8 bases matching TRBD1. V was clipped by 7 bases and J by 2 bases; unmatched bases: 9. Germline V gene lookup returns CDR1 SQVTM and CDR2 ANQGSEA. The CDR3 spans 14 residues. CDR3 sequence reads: CSATDRGYNTEAFF. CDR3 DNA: TGCAGCGCCACTGACAGGGGCTACAACACTGAAGCTTTCTTT.

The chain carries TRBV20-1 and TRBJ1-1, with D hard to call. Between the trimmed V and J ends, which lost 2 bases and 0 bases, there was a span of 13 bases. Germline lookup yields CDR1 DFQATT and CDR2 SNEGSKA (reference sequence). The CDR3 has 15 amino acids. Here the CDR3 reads CSARIGQYLNTEAFF. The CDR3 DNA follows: TGCAGTGCTAGAATAGGGCAGTACCTGAACACTGAAGCTTTCTTT.

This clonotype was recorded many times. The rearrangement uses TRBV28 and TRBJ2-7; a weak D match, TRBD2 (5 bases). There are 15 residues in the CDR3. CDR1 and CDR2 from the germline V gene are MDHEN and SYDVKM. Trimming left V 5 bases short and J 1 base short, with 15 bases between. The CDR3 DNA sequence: TGTGCCAGCAGTGCAGTCGCGGAGGTATCCTACGAGCAGTACTTC. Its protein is CASSAVAEVSYEQYF.

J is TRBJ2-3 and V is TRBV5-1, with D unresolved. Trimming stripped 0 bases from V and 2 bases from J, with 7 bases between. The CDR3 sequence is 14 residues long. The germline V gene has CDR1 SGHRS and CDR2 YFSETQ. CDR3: CASSLGEPTDTQYF. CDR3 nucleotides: TGCGCCAGCAGCTTGGGGGAACCCACAGATACGCAGTATTTT.

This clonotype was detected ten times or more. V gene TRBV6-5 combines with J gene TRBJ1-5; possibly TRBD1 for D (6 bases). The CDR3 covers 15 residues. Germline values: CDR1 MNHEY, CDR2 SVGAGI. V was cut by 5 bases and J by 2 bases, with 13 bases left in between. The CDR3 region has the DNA TGTGCCAGCAGTCCTTCGGGGGGCGGCAATCAGCCCCAGCATTTT. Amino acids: CASSPSGGGNQPQHF.

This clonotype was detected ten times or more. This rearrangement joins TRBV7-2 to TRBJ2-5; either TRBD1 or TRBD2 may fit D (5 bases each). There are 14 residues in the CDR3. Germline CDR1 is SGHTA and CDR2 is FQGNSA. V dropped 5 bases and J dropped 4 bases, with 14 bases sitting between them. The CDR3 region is CASSPTGGRETQYF. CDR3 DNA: TGTGCCAGCAGCCCGACTGGGGGTCGAGAGACCCAGTACTTC.

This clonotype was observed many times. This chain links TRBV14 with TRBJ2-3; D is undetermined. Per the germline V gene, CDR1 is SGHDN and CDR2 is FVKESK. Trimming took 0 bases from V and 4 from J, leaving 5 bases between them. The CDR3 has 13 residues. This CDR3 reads CASSQDFADTQYF. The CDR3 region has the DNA TGTGCCAGCAGCCAAGATTTTGCAGATACGCAGTATTTT.

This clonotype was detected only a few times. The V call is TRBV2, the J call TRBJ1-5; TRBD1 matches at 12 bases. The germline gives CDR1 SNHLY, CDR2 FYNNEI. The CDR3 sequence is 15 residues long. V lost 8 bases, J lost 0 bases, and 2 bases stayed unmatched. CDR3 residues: CASGTGGLSNQPQHF. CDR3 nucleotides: TGTGCCAGCGGGACAGGGGGCCTTAGCAATCAGCCCCAGCATTTT.

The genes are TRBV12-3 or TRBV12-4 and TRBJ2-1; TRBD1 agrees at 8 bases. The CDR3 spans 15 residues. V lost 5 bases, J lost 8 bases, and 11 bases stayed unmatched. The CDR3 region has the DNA TGTGCCAGCAGTCCACCGACAGGGGCGAGAGATGAGCAGTTCTTC. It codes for CASSPPTGARDEQFF.

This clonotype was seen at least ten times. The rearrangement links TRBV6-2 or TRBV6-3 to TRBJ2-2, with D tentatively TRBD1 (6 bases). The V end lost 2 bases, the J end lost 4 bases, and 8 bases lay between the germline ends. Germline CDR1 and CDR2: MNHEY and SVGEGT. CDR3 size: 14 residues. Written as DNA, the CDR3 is TGTGCCAGCAGTTACCAGGGGTTCACCGGGGAGCTGTTTTTT. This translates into CASSYQGFTGELFF.

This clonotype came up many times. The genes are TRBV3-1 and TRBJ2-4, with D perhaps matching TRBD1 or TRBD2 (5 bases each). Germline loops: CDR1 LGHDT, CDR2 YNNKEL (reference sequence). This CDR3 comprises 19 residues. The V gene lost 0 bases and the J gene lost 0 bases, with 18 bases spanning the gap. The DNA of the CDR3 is TGTGCCAGCAGCCAAGATCTAGGGACCTATGGGCGAGCCAAAAACATTCAGTACTTC. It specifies CASSQDLGTYGRAKNIQYF. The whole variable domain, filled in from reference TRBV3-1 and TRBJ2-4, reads DTAVSQTPKYLVTQMGNDKSIKCEQNLGHDTMYWYKQDSKKFLKIMFSYNNKELIINETVPNRFSPKSPDKAHLNLHINSLELGDSAVYFCASSQDLGTYGRAKNIQYFGAGTRLSVL.

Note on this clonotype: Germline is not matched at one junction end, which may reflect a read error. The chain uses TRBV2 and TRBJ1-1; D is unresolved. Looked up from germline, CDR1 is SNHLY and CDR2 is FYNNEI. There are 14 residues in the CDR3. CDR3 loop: CASSEGWRNTEASF. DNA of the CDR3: TGTGCCAGCAGTGAAGGATGGAGGAACACTGAAGCTTCCTTT. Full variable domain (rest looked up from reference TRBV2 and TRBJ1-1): EPEVTQTPSHQVTQMGQEVILRCVPISNHLYFYWYRQILGQKVEFLVSFYNNEISEKSEIFDDQFSVERPDGSNFTLKIRSTKLEDSAMYFCASSEGWRNTEASFGQGTRLTVV.

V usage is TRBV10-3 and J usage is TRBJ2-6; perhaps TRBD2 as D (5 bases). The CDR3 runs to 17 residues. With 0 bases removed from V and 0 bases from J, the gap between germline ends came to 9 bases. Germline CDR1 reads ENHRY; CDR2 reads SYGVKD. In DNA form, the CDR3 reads TGTGCCATCAGTGAGTCGACACGGGACTCTGGGGCCAACGTCCTGACTTTC. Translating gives CAISESTRDSGANVLTF.

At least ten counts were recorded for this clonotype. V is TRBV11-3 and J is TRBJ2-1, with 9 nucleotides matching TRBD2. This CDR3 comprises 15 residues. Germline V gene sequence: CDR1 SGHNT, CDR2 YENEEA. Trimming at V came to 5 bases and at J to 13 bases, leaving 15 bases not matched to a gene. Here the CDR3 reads CASSATPLAGSLQFF. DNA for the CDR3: TGTGCCAGCAGCGCAACCCCCCTAGCGGGGTCCCTTCAGTTCTTC.

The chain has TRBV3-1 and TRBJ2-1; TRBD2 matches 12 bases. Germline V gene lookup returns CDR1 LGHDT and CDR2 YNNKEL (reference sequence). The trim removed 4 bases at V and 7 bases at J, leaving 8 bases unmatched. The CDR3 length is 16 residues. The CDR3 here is CASSLELAGGKNEQFF. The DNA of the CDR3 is TGTGCCAGCAGCCTCGAACTAGCGGGAGGAAAGAATGAGCAGTTCTTC.

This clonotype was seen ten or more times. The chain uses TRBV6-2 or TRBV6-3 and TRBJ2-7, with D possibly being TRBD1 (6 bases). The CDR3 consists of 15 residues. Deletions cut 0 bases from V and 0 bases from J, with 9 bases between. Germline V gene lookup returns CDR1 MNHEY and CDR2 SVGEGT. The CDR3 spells CASSYSGQSSYEQYF. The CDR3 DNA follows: TGTGCCAGCAGTTACTCGGGACAAAGCTCCTACGAGCAGTACTTC.

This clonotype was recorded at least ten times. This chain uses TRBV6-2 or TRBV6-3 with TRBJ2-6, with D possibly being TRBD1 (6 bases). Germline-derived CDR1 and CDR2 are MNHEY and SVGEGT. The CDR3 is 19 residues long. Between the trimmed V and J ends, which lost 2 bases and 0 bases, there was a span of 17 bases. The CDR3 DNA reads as TGTGCCAGCAGTTACGTAAACCCGGGACACCCCTCTGGGGCCAACGTCCTGACTTTC. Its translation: CASSYVNPGHPSGANVLTF.

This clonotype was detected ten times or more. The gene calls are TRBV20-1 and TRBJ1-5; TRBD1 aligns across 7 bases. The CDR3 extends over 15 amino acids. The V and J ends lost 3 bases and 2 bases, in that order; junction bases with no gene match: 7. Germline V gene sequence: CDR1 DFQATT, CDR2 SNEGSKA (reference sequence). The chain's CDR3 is CSASRGTVGNQPQHF. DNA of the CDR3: TGCAGTGCTAGTCGGGGGACAGTAGGCAATCAGCCCCAGCATTTT.

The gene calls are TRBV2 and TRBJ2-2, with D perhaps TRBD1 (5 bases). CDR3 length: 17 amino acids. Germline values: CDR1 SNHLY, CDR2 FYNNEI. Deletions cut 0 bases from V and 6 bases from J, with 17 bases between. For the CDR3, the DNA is TGTGCCAGCAGTGAAGCGCTTCTTGGTACAGGCCCCGGGGAGCTGTTTTTT. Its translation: CASSEALLGTGPGELFF.

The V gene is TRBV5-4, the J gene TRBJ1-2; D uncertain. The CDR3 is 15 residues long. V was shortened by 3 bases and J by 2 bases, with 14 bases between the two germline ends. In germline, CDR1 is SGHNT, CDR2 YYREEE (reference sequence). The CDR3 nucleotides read TGTGCCAGCAGCTCTCCGACGGGTCGGAACTATGGCTACACCTTC. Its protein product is CASSSPTGRNYGYTF.

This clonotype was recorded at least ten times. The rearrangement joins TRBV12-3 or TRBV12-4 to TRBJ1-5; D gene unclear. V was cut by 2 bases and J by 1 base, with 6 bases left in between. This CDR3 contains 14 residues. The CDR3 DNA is TGTGCCAGCAGTTTATCCATGAGCAATCAGCCCCAGCATTTT. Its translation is CASSLSMSNQPQHF.

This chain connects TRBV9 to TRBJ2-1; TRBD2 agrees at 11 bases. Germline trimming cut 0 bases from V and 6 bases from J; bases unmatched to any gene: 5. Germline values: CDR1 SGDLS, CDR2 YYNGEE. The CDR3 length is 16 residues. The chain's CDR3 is CASSVDVLAGGNEQFF. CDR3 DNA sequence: TGTGCCAGCAGCGTAGACGTCCTAGCGGGAGGCAATGAGCAGTTCTTC.

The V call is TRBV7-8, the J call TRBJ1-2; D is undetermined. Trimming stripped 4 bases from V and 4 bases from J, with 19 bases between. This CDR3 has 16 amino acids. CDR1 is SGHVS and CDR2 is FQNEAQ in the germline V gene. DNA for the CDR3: TGTGCCAGCAGCTCGTCTACGGCTCACCTCCTCTATGGCTACACCTTC. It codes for CASSSSTAHLLYGYTF.

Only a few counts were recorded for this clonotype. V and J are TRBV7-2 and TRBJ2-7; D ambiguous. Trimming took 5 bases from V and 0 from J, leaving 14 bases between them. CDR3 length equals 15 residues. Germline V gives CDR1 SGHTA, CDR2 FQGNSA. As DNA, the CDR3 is TGTGCCAGCAGCGCCCCGACTTTAAGCTCCTACGAGCAGTACTTC. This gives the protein CASSAPTLSSYEQYF.

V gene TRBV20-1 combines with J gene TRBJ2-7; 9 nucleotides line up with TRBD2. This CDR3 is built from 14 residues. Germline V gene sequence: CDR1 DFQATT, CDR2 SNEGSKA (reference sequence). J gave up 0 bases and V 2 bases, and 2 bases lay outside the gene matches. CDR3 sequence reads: CSARLAGSSYEQYF. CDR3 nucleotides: TGCAGTGCTAGACTAGCGGGAAGCTCCTACGAGCAGTACTTC.

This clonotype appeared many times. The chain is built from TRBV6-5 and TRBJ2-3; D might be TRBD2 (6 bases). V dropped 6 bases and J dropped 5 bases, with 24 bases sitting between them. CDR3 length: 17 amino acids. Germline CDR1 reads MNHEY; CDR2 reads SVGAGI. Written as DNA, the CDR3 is TGTGCCAGCAGCAACGTTCCCTCCAGCGGGTTAGGAGATACGCAGTATTTT. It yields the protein CASSNVPSSGLGDTQYF.

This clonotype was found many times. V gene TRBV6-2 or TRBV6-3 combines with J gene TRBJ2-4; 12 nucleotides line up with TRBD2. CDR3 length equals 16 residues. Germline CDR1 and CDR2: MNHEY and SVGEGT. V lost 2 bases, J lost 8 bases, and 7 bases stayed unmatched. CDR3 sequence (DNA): TGTGCCAGCAGTTACGGAAATCTAGCGGGAGGGGACATTCAGTACTTC. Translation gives CASSYGNLAGGDIQYF.

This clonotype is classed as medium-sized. The CDR3 here is CSCGTGVQETQYF. The CDR3 bases are TGCAGCTGTGGGACAGGAGTTCAAGAGACCCAGTACTTC. V gene TRBV29-1 combines with J gene TRBJ2-5, with 8 nucleotides matching TRBD1. Germline CDR1 reads SQVTM; CDR2 reads ANQGSEA. Germline trimming cut 8 bases from V and 2 bases from J; bases unmatched to any gene: 7. The CDR3 runs 13 residues.

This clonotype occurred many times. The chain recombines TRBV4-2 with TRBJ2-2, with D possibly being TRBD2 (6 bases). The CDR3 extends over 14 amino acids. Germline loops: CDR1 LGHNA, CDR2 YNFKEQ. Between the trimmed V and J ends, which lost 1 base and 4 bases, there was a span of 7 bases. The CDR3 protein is CASSQGDFTGELFF. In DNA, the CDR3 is TGTGCCAGCAGCCAAGGGGACTTCACCGGGGAGCTGTTTTTT.

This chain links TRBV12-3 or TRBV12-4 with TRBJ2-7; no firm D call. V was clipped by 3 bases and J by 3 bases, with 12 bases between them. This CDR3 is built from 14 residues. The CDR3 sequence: CASSFGLGYYEQYF. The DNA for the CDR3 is TGTGCCAGCAGTTTTGGCCTAGGGTACTACGAGCAGTACTTC.